The 14 T cell receptor beta chains reported below all come from one sample, sequenced in a study of read filtering for tumor transcriptome and immune sequencing. Molecular barcoded adaptors covering alpha/delta and beta/gamma chains were used on roughly 400 ng RNA. A single record per CDR3 protein comes from TCRdb applying MiXCR to the reads. The table has roughly 38,000 distinct CDR3 sequences, 13% seen once. Sequences were obtained from a population of CD138-negative cells sorted from bone marrow. Source of these receptors: a donor at least 40 years old with multiple myeloma.

The chain couples TRBV20-1 to TRBJ2-7; no clear D gene. The V end was cut by 5 bases, the J end by 5 bases, with 28 bases between. This CDR3 is built from 17 residues. CDR1 DFQATT and CDR2 SNEGSKA come from the germline V gene (reference sequence). The CDR3 nucleotides read TGCAGTGCTTCCGGGCGTTCCCCAGATAATATCCCCGACGAGCAGTACTTC. Its translation: CSASGRSPDNIPDEQYF.

This clonotype was seen a few times. The CDR3 DNA reads as TGCAGCGTCCGCCAGGGGGAAAAAAACATTCAGTACTTC. Translated: CSVRQGEKNIQYF. The rearrangement uses TRBV29-1 and TRBJ2-4, with TRBD1 identical over 7 bases. Trimming took 6 bases from V and 4 from J; bases not matched to a gene: 6. Germline-derived CDR1 and CDR2 are SQVTM and ANQGSEA. The CDR3 contains 13 residues.

There are many counts of this clonotype. V and J are TRBV19 and TRBJ2-7, with TRBD1 matching over 9 bases. The CDR3 is 14 amino acids. Germline loops: CDR1 LNHDA, CDR2 SQIVND (reference sequence). Trimming removed 4 bases from V and 6 bases from J; junction bases left unmatched: 7. The DNA of the CDR3 is TGTGCCAGTAGTAACCGGGACAGGGCTTTCGAGCAGTACTTC. Translated, it gives CASSNRDRAFEQYF.

The J gene is TRBJ2-1, the V gene TRBV28; a possible D gene is TRBD1 (7 bases). The length of the CDR3 is 14 residues. Germline-derived CDR1 and CDR2 are MDHEN and SYDVKM. With 6 bases removed from V and 9 bases from J, the gap between germline ends came to 18 bases. CDR3 residues: CASSPRTGDSEQFF. The CDR3 DNA reads as TGTGCCAGCAGCCCCCGGACGGGGGACAGTGAGCAGTTCTTC.

The sample holds many counts of this clonotype. The V gene is TRBV28, the J gene TRBJ2-3; a weak D match, TRBD1 (6 bases). Between the trimmed V and J ends, which lost 4 bases and 2 bases, there was a span of 10 bases. The germline V gene has CDR1 MDHEN and CDR2 SYDVKM. CDR3 length equals 14 residues. Written as DNA, the CDR3 is TGTGCCAGCAGTTACCGGGACAACACAGATACGCAGTATTTT. Translating it yields CASSYRDNTDTQYF.

This clonotype showed up just a few times. A much bigger clone sits one base away, suggesting this may be a read error. The chain recombines TRBV30 with TRBJ1-5; D may be TRBD1 (5 bases). This CDR3 comprises 13 residues. Germline V gene lookup returns CDR1 GTSNPN and CDR2 SVGIG (reference sequence). This chain's CDR3 is CARSTDTDQPQHF. The CDR3 nucleotides read TGTGCCCGGAGTACGGACACCGATCAGCCCCAGCATTTT.

A word on this clonotype: Possible read error: a much larger clone is one base away. No conserved phenylalanine or tryptophan is present at the end of the CDR3, so a read error is the likely explanation. The rearrangement joins TRBV12-3 or TRBV12-4 to TRBJ2-1; 8 nucleotides align to TRBD1. V dropped 4 bases and J dropped 4; count of bases not matched to a gene: 0. There are 13 residues in the CDR3. This CDR3 reads CASSYRGYNEQFL. The CDR3 DNA reads as TGTGCCAGCAGTTACAGGGGGTACAATGAGCAGTTCTTG.

This clonotype has at least ten counts. The chain recombines TRBV24-1 with TRBJ2-3; D gene ambiguous. Germline assignment: CDR1 KGHDR and CDR2 SFDVKD. V was cut by 5 bases and J by 2 bases, with 4 bases left in between. This CDR3 has 12 residues. CDR3 DNA: TGTGCCACCAGTGGGCACACAGATACGCAGTATTTT. It specifies CATSGHTDTQYF.

This clonotype was recorded at least ten times. The chain carries TRBV7-2 and TRBJ2-2; 14 nucleotides align to TRBD2. Trimming cost V 4 bases and J 0 bases; bases outside gene matches: 4. The CDR3 length is 18 residues. Germline V gene sequence: CDR1 SGHTA, CDR2 FQGNSA. CDR3 residues: CASSSPGLAGANTGELFF. The CDR3 region has the DNA TGTGCCAGCAGCTCGCCGGGACTAGCGGGAGCGAACACCGGGGAGCTGTTTTTT. The complete variable domain, with remaining parts taken from reference TRBV7-2 and TRBJ2-2, reads GAGVSQSPSNKVTEKGKDVELRCDPISGHTALYWYRQSLGQGLEFLIYFQGNSAPDKSGLPSDRFSAERTGGSVSTLTIQRTQQEDSAVYLCASSSPGLAGANTGELFFGEGSRLTVL.

Concerning this clonotype itself: Being one base from a much bigger clone, this may be a read error. The chain recombines TRBV2 with TRBJ2-1; 7 bases are shared with TRBD2. Germline CDR1 reads SNHLY; CDR2 reads FYNNEI. The CDR3 is made up of 14 amino acids. The CDR3 DNA reads as TGTGCCAGCAGACCTAGCGGCTCCTTCAATGAGCAGTTCTTC. Encoded protein: CASRPSGSFNEQFF.

This clonotype was seen repeatedly, ten times or more. The chain combines TRBV24-1 with TRBJ2-2; 8 nucleotides line up with TRBD1. The CDR3 sequence is 16 residues long. With 2 bases clipped from V and 4 bases from J, the junction kept 5 bases outside the gene matches. Per germline, CDR1 KGHDR and CDR2 SFDVKD. The CDR3 reads CATSDYGQGTTGELFF. CDR3 nucleotides: TGTGCCACCAGTGATTATGGACAGGGAACCACCGGGGAGCTGTTTTTT.

This clonotype was seen ten or more times. This rearrangement joins TRBV6-5 to TRBJ2-1; 12 bases align to TRBD2. The length of the CDR3 is 15 residues. Trimming at V came to 6 bases and at J to 4 bases, leaving 4 bases not matched to a gene. The germline gives CDR1 MNHEY, CDR2 SVGAGI. Here the CDR3 reads CASSPGTSGYNEQFF. CDR3 in DNA: TGTGCCAGCAGCCCTGGGACTAGCGGGTACAATGAGCAGTTCTTC.

This clonotype was seen at least ten times. The gene calls are TRBV5-1 and TRBJ2-1; D gene unclear. V was clipped by 1 base and J by 1 base, with 6 bases between them. Germline assignment: CDR1 SGHRS and CDR2 YFSETQ. The CDR3 length is 14 residues. In DNA form, the CDR3 reads TGCGCCAGCAGCTTGCTAGATTCCTACAATGAGCAGTTCTTC. This encodes CASSLLDSYNEQFF.

This clonotype was recorded a few times. V gene TRBV7-6 combines with J gene TRBJ2-7, with 12 bases that match TRBD1. The germline gives CDR1 SGHVS, CDR2 FNYEAQ. There are 14 residues in the CDR3. The V segment lost 3 bases and the J segment 7 bases; nucleotides outside the gene matches: 4. CDR3 nucleotide sequence: TGTGCCAGCAGCTTGGGGACAGGGGGCAGTGAGCAGTACTTC. Translated, it gives CASSLGTGGSEQYF.